Here is one T cell receptor (beta chain) with its context. The target antigen is unknown. This sample was included in a study of CD8+ T cells in alopecia areata. Trimming took 1 base from V and 13 from J, leaving 13 bases between them. CDR1 LGHNA and CDR2 YNFKEQ come from the germline V gene. This CDR3 is 12 amino acids long. Following RNA extraction, reverse transcription yielded cDNA that acted as the sequencing template. Clones were read by immunoSEQ multiplex PCR, and TCRdb kept only the in-frame ones, dropping some. The sample consists of 150,000 to 200,000 clones, around 50% of them appearing once. Study results and caveats: It was lesional scalp, especially alopecia totalis/universalis, that showed higher clonality than normal scalp.

The sequence was collected from a human donor with alopecia areata. Sequencing used CD4+ T cells sorted from blood, obtained at week 0. V and J are TRBV4-2 and TRBJ1-1, with D possibly matching TRBD1 (5 bases). CDR3: CASSQALGGGFF. The CDR3 DNA reads as TGTGCCAGCAGCCAAGCCCTCGGGGGAGGTTTCTTT.